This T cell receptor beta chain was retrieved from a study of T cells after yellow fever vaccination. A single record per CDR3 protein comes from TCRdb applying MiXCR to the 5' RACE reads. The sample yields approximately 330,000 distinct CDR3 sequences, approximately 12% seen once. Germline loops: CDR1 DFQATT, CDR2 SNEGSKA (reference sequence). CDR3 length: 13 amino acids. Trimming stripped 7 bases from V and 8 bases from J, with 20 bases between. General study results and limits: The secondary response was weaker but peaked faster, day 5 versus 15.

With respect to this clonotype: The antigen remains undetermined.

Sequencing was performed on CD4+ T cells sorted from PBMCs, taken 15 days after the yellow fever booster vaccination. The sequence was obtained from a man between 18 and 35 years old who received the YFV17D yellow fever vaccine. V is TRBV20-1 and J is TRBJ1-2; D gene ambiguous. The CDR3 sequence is CSVDTFNNGGYTF. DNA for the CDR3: TGCAGTGTCGACACCTTCAACAACGGCGGCTACACCTTC.